This record covers a single T cell receptor (beta chain). The data belong to a study of T-cell reconstitution after alpha-beta-depleted transplantation in children. CDR1 and CDR2 from the germline V gene are DFQATT and SNEGSKA (reference sequence). V lost 3 bases to trimming and J lost 4 bases; unmatched junction nucleotides: 5. The CDR3 is 14 residues long. Construction of the TCRbeta library involved unique molecular identifiers. One entry per CDR3 protein results from TCRdb running MiXCR on the PCR reads. The table lists under 750,000 distinct CDR3 sequences, 23% of them singletons. Sequences were derived from PBMCs, mostly from graft donor cells, sampled 360 days after TCRalphabeta/CD19-depleted stem cell transplant. The V call is TRBV20-1, the J call TRBJ2-3; 9 bases agree with TRBD2. The sequence derives from a boy under two years old who had a stem cell transplant for acute myeloid leukemia, so the T cells may come from the graft donor. The CDR3 is CSASRTSVPDTQYF. The CDR3, as DNA: TGCAGTGCTAGCAGGACTAGCGTCCCAGATACGCAGTATTTT.